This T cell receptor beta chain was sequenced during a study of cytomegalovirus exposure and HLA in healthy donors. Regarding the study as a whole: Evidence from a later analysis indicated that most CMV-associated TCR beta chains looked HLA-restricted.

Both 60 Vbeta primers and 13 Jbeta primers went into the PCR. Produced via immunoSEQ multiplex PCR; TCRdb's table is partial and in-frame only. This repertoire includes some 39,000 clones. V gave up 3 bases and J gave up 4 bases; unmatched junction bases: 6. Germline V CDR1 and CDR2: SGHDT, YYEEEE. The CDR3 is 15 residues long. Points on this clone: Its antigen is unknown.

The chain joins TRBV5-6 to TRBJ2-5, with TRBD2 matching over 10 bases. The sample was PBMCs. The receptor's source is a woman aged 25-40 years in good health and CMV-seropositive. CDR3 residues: CASSSVAGGRETQYF. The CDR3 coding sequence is TGTGCCAGCAGCTCCGTAGCGGGGGGTAGAGAGACCCAGTACTTC.